This T cell receptor beta chain comes out of a study of cytomegalovirus exposure and HLA in healthy donors (dated by TCRdb to about 2017). Notes on the research overall: An earlier analysis of around 600 of the donors reported approximately 300 Gb of sequence data and more than 90 million unique TCR beta sequences from about 200 million T cells. To study patterns of TCR occurrence, a later analysis re-analyzed previously published TCR beta repertoires from 666 donors and added high-resolution HLA genotyping. On average, around 240,000 unique TCR beta nucleotide sequences were sequenced per donor among a few hundred genotyped donors of the cohort, with about 17% of those sequences being non-productive. The aim of the study was to test whether cataloging public T cell receptors could identify signatures of past pathogen exposure. The study used immunosequencing to profile the T cell repertoires of several hundred subjects and linked those repertoires to cytomegalovirus serostatus. Donor age, sex, ethnicity and CMV serostatus were compiled alongside the repertoire data. Class I and class II HLA loci were covered by the typing at four-digit resolution. High-throughput TCR immunosequencing, statistical association of individual TCRs with disease status, and machine learning were combined to predict cytomegalovirus infection status. Typing coverage differed by locus: A, B, C, DRB1 and DQB1 were typed in about 629-640 donors, DQA1 in 500 to 550, DPA1 in around 600, and DPB1 in roughly 470. Every repertoire in the discovery cohort had been generated on one and the same sequencing platform. A separate validation cohort of over 95 different subjects was used in addition to the 666-subject first cohort. An earlier analysis of 500 to 750 of the donors applied high-throughput TCR beta sequencing to assess whether each TCR beta V gene segment acted as functional or pseudogenic. Rather than using new phenotypic data, the later analysis identified candidate immune exposures from TCR beta sequences and from how often those sequences occurred across donors. About 300 gigabases of sequencing data and 75 million to 85 million unique TCR sequences made up an early release that covered approximately 700 HLA-typed donors. The genetic ancestry cluster associated with self-reported Caucasian donors included approximately 85% of the approximately 430 genotyped donors. Genome-wide SNP genotypes for about three fifths of the 666 donors were used in a later genetic analysis, which treated that subset as a discovery cohort. Because of strong linkage in the cohort, roughly five DR-DQ haplotypes were treated as single units for association and clustering. Beyond this particular receptor, the publication reports: In a later analysis, over 15,000 TCR beta sequences were associated with specific HLA alleles at a false discovery rate of 0.05. According to a later analysis, most CMV-associated TCR beta chains appeared to be HLA-restricted, and the HLA associations seemed to be driven largely by CMV exposure. Most TCR sequences were seen in very few donors, while some public TCRs were found in many individuals. According to a later analysis, parvovirus B19, influenza, CMV and Epstein-Barr virus appeared linked to several top co-occurrence clusters. A later genetic analysis associated a missense DCLRE1C variant with V-gene and J-gene trimming of TCR beta chains, and an independent cohort replicated the association. In this cohort, only TCR beta chains were sequenced, and detectable features were limited by the absence of alpha or paired-chain data. The classifier was reported to diagnose cytomegalovirus status with high specificity and sensitivity in both the original and validation cohorts. Strong co-occurrence of HLA alleles, especially DR and DQ, made assigning TCR associations to individual alleles difficult. Because counts were too low, some 17 rarely observed V segments, including chromosome 9 orphons, were left out of the earlier analysis of about 620 of the donors. Compared with the 666-donor mean, donors in an Asian-associated ancestry cluster had fewer N-insertions in productive TCRs, according to a later genetic analysis. A few of the identified cytomegalovirus-associated TCR beta chains were confirmed in vitro to be specific for cytomegalovirus antigens. Because the 87-base-pair reads could not distinguish some IMGT-functional V segments, including TRBV6-2 and TRBV6-3, those segments were excluded. A further reported finding was that TCR beta sequences accurately predicted the HLA-A and HLA-B alleles for most subjects in the first cohort. The study gave a list of some 150 TCR beta chains associated with cytomegalovirus. In a later analysis, TCR association rates were found to vary across HLA loci, with the most associated TCRs seen for DRB1 alleles and the fewest for HLA-C alleles. A cluster of highly shared sequence variants was judged likely to be a technical artifact of the sequencing pipeline. The authors suggested that the approach could potentially be extended to other disease states and immunological phenotypes. A later analysis found that HLA-associated TCR beta chains were more clonally expanded and had lower generation probabilities than equally common non-associated chains. HLA typing was unavailable for some donors at each locus, so association tests used only the typed subset. Broadly in line with IMGT annotations, most TCR beta V segments showed up in productive rearrangements about 87% or about 30% of the time in an earlier analysis of under 700 of the donors. Correlated functional status among segregating V segments might be attributable to linkage disequilibrium, but an unknown experimental factor could not be ruled out. CMV serostatus was the only immune exposure information available for the cohort. Presence/absence analyses assumed roughly uniform sequencing depth across donors, an assumption that may not hold.

Taken from cysteine to phenylalanine, the CDR3 has 15 residues. The CDR3 DNA has 45 bases and is translated from base 1. Compared with germline, V lacks 6 bases and J lacks 2 bases; bases without a gene match: 7. Based on the germline V gene, the CDR1 and CDR2 sequences are SNHLY and FYNNEI. Of note for this clone: The target of this receptor is not known. Qualities for individual bases were not recorded, and no much larger clone is one base off.

The cohort comprised hundreds of healthy bone marrow donors. At the time of sampling, every cohort member was nominally healthy, though immune exposures that went unrecorded were likely present. The donor tested CMV seropositive and was one of the 289 seropositive cohort members. A peripheral blood sample was collected from each donor, and TCR beta sequencing was performed on peripheral blood mononuclear cells. Genomic DNA was extracted from the blood cell samples with the Qiagen DNeasy Blood Extraction Kit. The library was built by means of the immunoSEQ multiplex PCR assay. A mixture of 60 forward primers for TCR Vbeta segments and 13 reverse primers for TCR Jbeta segments was used in the multiplex PCR. The CDR3 region of rearranged TCR beta genes was amplified from genomic DNA with a multiplex PCR assay. Amplified TCR beta libraries were sequenced as 87-base-pair reads on the Illumina HiSeq System. Turning to the authors' computational methods: Across the 670 or so repertoires, a later analysis counted some 80 million unique TCR beta chains, around 10 million of which were shared by at least two donors. To remove PCR and sequencing errors, raw reads were error-corrected and collapsed into unique sequences using a nearest-neighbor algorithm that merged closely related sequences. Alignment of CDR3 sequences to IMGT reference sequences was used to assign V, D and J gene segments. For a sequence to be retained, a match of at least six nucleotides to both a V gene segment and a J gene segment was required. A rearrangement was called productive if the CDR3 had no stop codons and remained in frame with V and J, and every other rearrangement was called non-productive. Following IMGT convention, CDR3 was defined as the stretch from the second conserved V-encoded cysteine to the conserved J-encoded phenylalanine. In an earlier analysis of approximately 500 of the donors, sequences lacking an unambiguous match to a single V gene segment were excluded. An earlier analysis of several hundred of the donors called V segments functional above 56.7% productive rearrangements and segregating when the between-donor standard deviation exceeded 5%. To diagnose cytomegalovirus status from the catalog of TCR beta chain sequences, a statistical classification framework was built. In a later analysis, V and J genes were assigned by comparing TCR nucleotide sequences against IMGT/GENE-DB human TR gene sequences. The TCRdist pipeline was used in a later analysis to assign CDR3 sequences and most-parsimonious VDJ recombination scenarios. In a later analysis, each TCR beta chain was defined by its CDR3 amino acid sequence together with its V-gene family, and reads without a unique V-gene family were excluded. As a way to deal with suspected cross-contamination and a sequencing artifact, a later analysis dropped 640 or so nucleotide sequences that were highly shared and had low generation probability. In a later analysis, a clonal expansion index was calculated for each public chain from normalized within-repertoire ranks of inferred template counts. In a later analysis, generation probabilities were computed with a VDJ recombination model fitted to out-of-frame rearrangements, and the resulting probabilities were checked against IGoR. In a later analysis, TCR-TCR, TCR-HLA and TCR-CMV co-occurrence was scored with hypergeometric tests, and a repertoire-size bias correction was applied to TCR pairs. To estimate false discovery rates, a later analysis permuted the HLA or CMV assignments 20 times. In a later analysis, co-occurring TCRs were grouped with DBSCAN, and TCRdist sequence similarity was added when clustering was performed within HLA-allele-positive subsets. For co-occurrence clustering, repertoires with fewer than 30,000 or more than 120,000 public chains were excluded, along with about five repertoires with anomalous nucleotide sharing. TCRdb mirrors the immuneACCESS table, restricted to in-frame sequences. Some clones are absent from its copies; in checked studies, under half trace to an unresolved V gene, and the reason for the others is unknown. V, J and clone size reflect that table, while D and trimming were determined from the DNA. Within this sample are approximately 97,000 clones, with 75% to 85% of them counted one time only. Of the sample, 3% to 4% falls within the top ten clones.

The sequence joins TRBV2 to TRBJ2-7, and 10 junction bases match TRBD1. Sample: PBMCs. This clonotype was obtained from a male donor in good health and CMV-seropositive. This receptor carries the CDR3 CASSQGQGGPYEQYF. The DNA sequence follows: TGTGCCAGCAGCCAAGGACAGGGGGGCCCCTACGAGCAGTACTTC.